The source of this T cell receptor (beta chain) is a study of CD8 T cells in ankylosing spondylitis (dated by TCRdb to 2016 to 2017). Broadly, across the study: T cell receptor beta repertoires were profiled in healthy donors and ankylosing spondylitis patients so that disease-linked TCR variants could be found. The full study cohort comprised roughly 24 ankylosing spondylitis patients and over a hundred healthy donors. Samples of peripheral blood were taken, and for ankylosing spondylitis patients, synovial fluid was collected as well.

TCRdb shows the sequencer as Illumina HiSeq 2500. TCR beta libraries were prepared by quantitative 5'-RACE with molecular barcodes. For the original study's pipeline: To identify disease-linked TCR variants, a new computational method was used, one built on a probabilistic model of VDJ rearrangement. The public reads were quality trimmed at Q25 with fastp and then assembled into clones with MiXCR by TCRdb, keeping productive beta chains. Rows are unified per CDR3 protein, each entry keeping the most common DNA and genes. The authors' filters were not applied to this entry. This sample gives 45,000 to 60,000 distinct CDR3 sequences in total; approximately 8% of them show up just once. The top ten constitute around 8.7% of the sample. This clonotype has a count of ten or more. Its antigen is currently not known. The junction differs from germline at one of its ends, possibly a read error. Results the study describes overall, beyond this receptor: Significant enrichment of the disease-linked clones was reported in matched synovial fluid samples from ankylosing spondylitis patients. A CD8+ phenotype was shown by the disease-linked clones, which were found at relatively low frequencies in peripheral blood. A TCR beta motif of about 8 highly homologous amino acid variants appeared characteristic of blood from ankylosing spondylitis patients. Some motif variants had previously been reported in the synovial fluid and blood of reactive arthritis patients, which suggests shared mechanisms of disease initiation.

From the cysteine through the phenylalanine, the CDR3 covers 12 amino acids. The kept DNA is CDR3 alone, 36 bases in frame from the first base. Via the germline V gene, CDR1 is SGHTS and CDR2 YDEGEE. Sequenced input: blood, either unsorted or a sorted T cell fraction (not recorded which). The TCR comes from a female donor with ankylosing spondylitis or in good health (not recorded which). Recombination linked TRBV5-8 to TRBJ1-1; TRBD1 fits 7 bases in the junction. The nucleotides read TGTGCCAGCAGCCCGGACAGGATCGAAGTTTTCTTT. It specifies CASSPDRIEVFF.